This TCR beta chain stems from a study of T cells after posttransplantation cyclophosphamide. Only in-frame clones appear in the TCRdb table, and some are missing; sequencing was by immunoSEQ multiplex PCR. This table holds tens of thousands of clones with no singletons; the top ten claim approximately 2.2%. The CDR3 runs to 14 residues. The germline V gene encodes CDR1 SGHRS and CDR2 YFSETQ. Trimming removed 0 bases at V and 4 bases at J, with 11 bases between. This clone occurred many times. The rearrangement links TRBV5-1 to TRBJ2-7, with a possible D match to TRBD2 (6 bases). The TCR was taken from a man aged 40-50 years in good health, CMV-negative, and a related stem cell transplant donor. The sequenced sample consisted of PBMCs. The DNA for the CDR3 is TGCGCCAGCAGCTTGGAGGGCGGGAATTACGAGCAGTACTTC. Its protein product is CASSLEGGNYEQYF. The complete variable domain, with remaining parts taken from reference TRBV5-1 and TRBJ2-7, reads KAGVTQTPRYLIKTRGQQVTLSCSPISGHRSVSWYQQTPGQGLQFLFEYFSETQRNKGNFPGRFSGRQFSNSRSEMNVSTLELGDSALYLCASSLEGGNYEQYFGPGTRLTVT.